These 9 T cell receptor beta chains originate from one sample sequenced in a study of human T cells and chemical hapten exposure. Time point reported: patch test 1, 2 weeks after DPC sensitization. Treatment given: therapeutic diphenylcyclopropenone sensitization with weekly scalp DPC. From the RACE reads, TCRdb called clonotypes with MiXCR, one entry per CDR3 protein. The sample lists 340,000 or so distinct CDR3 sequences, around 7% occurring once. The sequenced sample was whole blood, obtained in connection with sensitization to the hapten diphenylcyclopropenone (DPC). These TCRs come from a young woman with alopecia areata. Some clones in this sample may be carry-over from other donors' samples.

The chain recombines TRBV7-2 with TRBJ2-3, with 11 bases fitting TRBD1. Germline V gene data show CDR1 as SGHTA and CDR2 as FQGNSA. V lost 1 base and J lost 3; bases outside the gene matches: 3. The CDR3 runs to 16 residues. The CDR3 sequence is CASSLGTGGLTDTQYF. CDR3 nucleotides: TGTGCCAGCAGCTTAGGGACAGGGGGCCTGACAGATACGCAGTATTTT. The complete variable domain, with remaining parts taken from reference TRBV7-2 and TRBJ2-3, reads GAGVSQSPSNKVTEKGKDVELRCDPISGHTALYWYRQSLGQGLEFLIYFQGNSAPDKSGLPSDRFSAERTGGSVSTLTIQRTQQEDSAVYLCASSLGTGGLTDTQYFGPGTRLTVL.

Comments on this clonotype: This may arise from a read error, as a much more abundant clone is one base away. The chain links TRBV12-3 or TRBV12-4 to TRBJ1-5; D remains unclear. This CDR3 region has 12 residues. V was pared by 6 bases and J by 7 bases, with 10 bases between. In DNA form, the CDR3 reads TGTGCCAGCAGCAGCAACATGCAGCCCCAGCATTTT. Its protein is CASSSNMQPQHF.

This clonotype was counted a few times. The rearrangement uses TRBV6-5 and TRBJ1-4; TRBD1 matches at 7 bases. Trimming removed 6 bases from V and 1 base from J; junction bases left unmatched: 5. Germline lookup yields CDR1 MNHEY and CDR2 SVGAGI. The CDR3 is made up of 15 amino acids. The chain's CDR3 is CASRHTGVTNEKLFF. CDR3 sequence (DNA): TGTGCCAGCAGACATACAGGGGTAACTAATGAAAAACTGTTTTTT.

The V and J genes are TRBV29-1 and TRBJ2-7; 7 nucleotides align to TRBD1. Unmatched junction bases numbered 8, after V lost 6 bases and J lost 3 bases. Germline V lookup: CDR1 SQVTM, CDR2 ANQGSEA. The CDR3 is 13 residues long. The CDR3 region is CSVRKTGSYEQYF. In DNA, the CDR3 is TGCAGCGTAAGGAAGACAGGGAGCTACGAGCAGTACTTC.

This clonotype has just a few counts. The chain carries TRBV20-1 and TRBJ2-3, with 9 positions matching TRBD2. Germline V gene sequence: CDR1 DFQATT, CDR2 SNEGSKA (reference sequence). V shed 0 bases and J 7 bases; nucleotides not matched to a gene: 11. The CDR3 is 16 residues long. The CDR3, as DNA: TGCAGTGCTAGAGATTCGGGGACTAGCAGCGCTTATACGCAGTATTTT. Its translation: CSARDSGTSSAYTQYF.

This clonotype appeared a few times. V is TRBV12-2 and J is TRBJ1-2. TRBV12-2 is tagged as a pseudogene. This CDR3 region has 17 residues. This chain's CDR3 is CASRSHKRTGTIYGYTF. The CDR3, as DNA: TGTGCAAGTCGCTCCCACAAACGGACTGGGACTATCTATGGCTACACCTTC.

This clonotype was counted between two and nine times. The chain couples TRBV5-5 to TRBJ2-7, with 9 bases that match TRBD1. V was pared by 0 bases and J by 7 bases, with 8 bases of the junction left unmatched. This CDR3 is built from 15 residues. Germline CDR1 reads SGHKS; CDR2 reads YYEKEE (reference sequence). The CDR3 nucleotides read TGTGCCAGCAGCTTGGAAGGGACAGGGTTGAGGGAGCAGTACTTC. Residues: CASSLEGTGLREQYF.

The chain links TRBV12-3 or TRBV12-4 to TRBJ1-1, with D tentatively TRBD1 (6 bases). This CDR3 has 14 amino acids. The V gene lost 3 bases and the J gene lost 2 bases, with 10 bases spanning the gap. The CDR3 DNA reads TGTGCCAGCAGTTTTAGGGGGGGTAACACTGAAGCTTTCTTT. It translates to CASSFRGGNTEAFF.

The CDR3 nucleotides read TGCAGTGCTCCGGACAGGGGCCTCTATGGCTACACCTTC. Protein: CSAPDRGLYGYTF. The J gene is TRBJ1-2, the V gene TRBV20-1; 9 bases match TRBD1. The V and J ends lost 5 bases and 4 bases, in that order; junction bases with no gene match: 5. The CDR3 extends over 13 amino acids. Looked up from germline, CDR1 is DFQATT and CDR2 is SNEGSKA (reference sequence).